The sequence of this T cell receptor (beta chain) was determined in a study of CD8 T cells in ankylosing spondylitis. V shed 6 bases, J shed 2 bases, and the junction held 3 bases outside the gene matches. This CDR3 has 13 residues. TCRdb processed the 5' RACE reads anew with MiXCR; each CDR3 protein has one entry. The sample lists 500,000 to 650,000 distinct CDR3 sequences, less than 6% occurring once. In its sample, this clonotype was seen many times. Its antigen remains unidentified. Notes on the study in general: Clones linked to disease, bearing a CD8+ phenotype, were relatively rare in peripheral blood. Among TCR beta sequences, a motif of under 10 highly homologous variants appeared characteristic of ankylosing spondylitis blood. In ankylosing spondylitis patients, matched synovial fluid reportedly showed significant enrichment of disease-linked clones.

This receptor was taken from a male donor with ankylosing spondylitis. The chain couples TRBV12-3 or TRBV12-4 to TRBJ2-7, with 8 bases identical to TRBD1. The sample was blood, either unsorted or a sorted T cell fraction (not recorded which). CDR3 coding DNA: TGTGCCAGCAGGCCGGGACAGGCCTACGAGCAGTACTTC. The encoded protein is CASRPGQAYEQYF.